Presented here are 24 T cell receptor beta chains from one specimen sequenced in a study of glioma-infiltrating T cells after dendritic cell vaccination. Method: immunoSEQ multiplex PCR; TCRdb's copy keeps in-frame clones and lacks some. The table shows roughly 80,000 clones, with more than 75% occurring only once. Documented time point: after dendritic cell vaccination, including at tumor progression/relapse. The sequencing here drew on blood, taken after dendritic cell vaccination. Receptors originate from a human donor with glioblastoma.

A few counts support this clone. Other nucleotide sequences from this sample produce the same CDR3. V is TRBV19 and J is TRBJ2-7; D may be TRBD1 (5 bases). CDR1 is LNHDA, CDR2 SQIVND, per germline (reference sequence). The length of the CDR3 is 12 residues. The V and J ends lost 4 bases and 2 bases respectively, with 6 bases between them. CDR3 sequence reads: CASSTGPYEQYF. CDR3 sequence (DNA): TGTGCCAGTAGTACAGGGCCCTACGAGCAGTACTTC.

CDR3 in DNA: TGTGCCAGCAGCCAACCCGGGACAGGGGGCGCGGAAGGCTACACCTTC. Translating gives CASSQPGTGGAEGYTF. The genes are TRBV11-2 and TRBJ1-2, with 12 positions matching TRBD1. The V gene's germline CDR1 is SGHAT and CDR2 FQNNGV. V was clipped by 5 bases and J by 8 bases; unmatched bases: 12. This CDR3 spans 16 amino acids. Variable domain in full (rest from reference TRBV11-2 and TRBJ1-2): EAGVAQSPRYKIIEKRQSVAFWCNPISGHATLYWYQQILGQGPKLLIQFQNNGVVDDSQLPKDRFSAERLKGVDSTLKIQPAKLEDSAVYLCASSQPGTGGAEGYTFGSGTRLTVV.

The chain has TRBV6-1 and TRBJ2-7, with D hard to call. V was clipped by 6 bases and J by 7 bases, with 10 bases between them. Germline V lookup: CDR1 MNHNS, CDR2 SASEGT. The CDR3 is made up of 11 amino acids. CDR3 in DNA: TGTGCCAGCAGCGTGGAGTGGGAGCAGTACTTC. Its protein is CASSVEWEQYF.

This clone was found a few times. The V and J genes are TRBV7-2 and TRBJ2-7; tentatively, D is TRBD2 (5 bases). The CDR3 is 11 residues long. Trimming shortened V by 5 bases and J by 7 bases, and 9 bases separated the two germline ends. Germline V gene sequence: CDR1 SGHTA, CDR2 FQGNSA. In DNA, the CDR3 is TGTGCCAGCAGCCAACGAGGGGAGCAGTACTTC. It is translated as CASSQRGEQYF.

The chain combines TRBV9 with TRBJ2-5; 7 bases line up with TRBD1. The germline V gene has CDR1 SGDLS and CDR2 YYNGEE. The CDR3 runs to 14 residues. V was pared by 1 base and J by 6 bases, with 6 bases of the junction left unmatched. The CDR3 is CASSVTGESKTQYF. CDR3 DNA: TGTGCCAGCAGCGTAACAGGGGAGTCGAAGACCCAGTACTTC.

The CDR3 loop reads CASSRRGGFQETQYF. The CDR3 bases are TGCGCCAGCAGCCGCCGGGGGGGATTCCAAGAGACCCAGTACTTC. The V call is TRBV4-3, the J call TRBJ2-5, with 8 positions matching TRBD2. J gave up 1 base and V 4 bases, and 5 bases lay outside the gene matches. This CDR3 contains 15 residues. Germline CDR1 and CDR2: LGHNA and YSLEER.

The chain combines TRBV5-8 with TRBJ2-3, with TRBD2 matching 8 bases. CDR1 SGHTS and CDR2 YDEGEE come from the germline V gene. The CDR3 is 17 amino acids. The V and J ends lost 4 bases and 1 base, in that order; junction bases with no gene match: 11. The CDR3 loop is CASSGGAGAPGTDTQYF. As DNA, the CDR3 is TGTGCCAGCAGCGGGGGAGCGGGAGCCCCGGGCACAGATACGCAGTATTTT. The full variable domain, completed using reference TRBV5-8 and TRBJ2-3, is EAGVTQSPTHLIKTRGQQATLRCSPISGHTSVYWYQQALGLGLQFLLWYDEGEERNRGNFPPRFSGRQFPNYSSELNVNALELEDSALYLCASSGGAGAPGTDTQYFGPGTRLTVL.

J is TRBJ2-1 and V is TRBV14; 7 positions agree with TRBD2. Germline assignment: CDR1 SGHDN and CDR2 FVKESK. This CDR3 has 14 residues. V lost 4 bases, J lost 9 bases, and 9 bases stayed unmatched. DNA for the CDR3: TGTGCCAGCAGCCTACTAGCGCTGTCGGGTGAGCAGTTCTTC. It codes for CASSLLALSGEQFF.

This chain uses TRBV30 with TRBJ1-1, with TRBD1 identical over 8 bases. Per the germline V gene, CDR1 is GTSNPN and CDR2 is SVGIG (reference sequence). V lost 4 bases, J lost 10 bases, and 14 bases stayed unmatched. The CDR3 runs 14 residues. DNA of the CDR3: TGTGCCTGGACACCCGGACAGGGTATTCTTGGAGCTTTCTTT. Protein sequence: CAWTPGQGILGAFF.

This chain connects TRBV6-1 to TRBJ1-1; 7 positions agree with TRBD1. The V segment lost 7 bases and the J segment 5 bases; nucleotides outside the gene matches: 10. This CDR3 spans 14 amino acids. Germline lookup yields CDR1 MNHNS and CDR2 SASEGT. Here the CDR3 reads CASIKDRPGTEAFF. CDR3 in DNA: TGTGCCAGCATCAAGGACAGGCCCGGGACTGAAGCTTTCTTT.

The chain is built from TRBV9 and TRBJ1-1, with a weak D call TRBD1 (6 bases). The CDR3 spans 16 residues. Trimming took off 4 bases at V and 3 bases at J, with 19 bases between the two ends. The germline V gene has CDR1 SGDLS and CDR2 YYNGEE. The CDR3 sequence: CASSPLQGFGDTEAFF. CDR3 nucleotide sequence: TGTGCCAGCAGCCCTTTACAGGGTTTTGGGGACACTGAAGCTTTCTTT.

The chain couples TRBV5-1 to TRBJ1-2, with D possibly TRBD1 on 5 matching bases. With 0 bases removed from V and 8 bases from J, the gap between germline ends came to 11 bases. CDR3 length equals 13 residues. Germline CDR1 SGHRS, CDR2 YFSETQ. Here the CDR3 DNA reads TGCGCCAGCAGCTTGGAGCCAGGGCGGGGCTACACCTTC. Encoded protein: CASSLEPGRGYTF.

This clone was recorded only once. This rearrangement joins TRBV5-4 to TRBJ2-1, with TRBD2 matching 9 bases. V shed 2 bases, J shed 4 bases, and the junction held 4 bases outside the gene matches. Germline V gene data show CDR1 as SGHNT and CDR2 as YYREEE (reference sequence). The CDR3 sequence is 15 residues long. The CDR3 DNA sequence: TGTGCCAGCAGCTTAACAGCGGGGGGATACAATGAGCAGTTCTTC. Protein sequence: CASSLTAGGYNEQFF.

The CDR3 coding sequence is TGCGCCAGCAGTGGGAGACCCGAGGGTGAGCAGTTCTTC. This sequence encodes CASSGRPEGEQFF. This chain connects TRBV10-1 to TRBJ2-1; maybe TRBD2 (5 bases). This CDR3 has 13 amino acids. Between the trimmed V and J ends, which lost 4 bases and 9 bases, there was a span of 13 bases. In germline, CDR1 is WNHNN, CDR2 SYGVQD (reference sequence).

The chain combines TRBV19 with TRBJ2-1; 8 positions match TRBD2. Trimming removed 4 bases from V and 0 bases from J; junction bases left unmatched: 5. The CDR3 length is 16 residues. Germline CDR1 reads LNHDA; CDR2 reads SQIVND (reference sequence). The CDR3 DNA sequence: TGTGCCAGTAGTAGGGTAGCGGGAAGCTCCTACAATGAGCAGTTCTTC. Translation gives CASSRVAGSSYNEQFF.

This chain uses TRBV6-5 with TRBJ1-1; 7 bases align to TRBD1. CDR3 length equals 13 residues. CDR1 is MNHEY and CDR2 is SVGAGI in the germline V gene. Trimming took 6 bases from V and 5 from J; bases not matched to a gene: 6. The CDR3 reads CASRGTGETEAFF. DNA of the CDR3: TGTGCCAGCAGAGGAACAGGGGAAACTGAAGCTTTCTTT.

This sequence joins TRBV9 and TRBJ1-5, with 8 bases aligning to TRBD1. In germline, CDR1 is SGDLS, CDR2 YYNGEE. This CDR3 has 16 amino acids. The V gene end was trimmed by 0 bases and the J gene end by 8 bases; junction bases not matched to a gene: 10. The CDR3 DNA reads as TGTGCCAGCAGCGTAGGAGCCAGGGGGCACCATGAGCCCCAGCATTTT. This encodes CASSVGARGHHEPQHF.

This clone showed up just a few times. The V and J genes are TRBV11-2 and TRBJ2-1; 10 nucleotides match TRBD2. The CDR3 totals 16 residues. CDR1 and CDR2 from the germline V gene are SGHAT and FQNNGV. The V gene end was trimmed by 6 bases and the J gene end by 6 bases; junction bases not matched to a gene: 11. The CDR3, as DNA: TGTGCCAGCAGTCGCCCTAGCGGGAGAACTAGCAATGAGCAGTTCTTC. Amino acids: CASSRPSGRTSNEQFF.

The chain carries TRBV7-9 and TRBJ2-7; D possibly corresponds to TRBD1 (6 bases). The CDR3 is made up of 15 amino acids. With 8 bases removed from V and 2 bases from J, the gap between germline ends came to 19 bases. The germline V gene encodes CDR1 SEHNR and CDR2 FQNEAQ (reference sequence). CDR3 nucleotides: TGTGCCAGCCTCCTCAGGGGCTGTCCTGCCTACGAGCAGTACTTC. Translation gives CASLLRGCPAYEQYF.

Here the CDR3 DNA reads TGCAGCGTGCGGGACGGCTCCTACGAGCAGTACTTC. Amino acids: CSVRDGSYEQYF. The chain couples TRBV29-1 to TRBJ2-7; D possibly corresponds to TRBD2 (6 bases). V was trimmed by 6 bases and J by 0 bases, leaving 9 bases between them. Germline-derived CDR1 and CDR2 are SQVTM and ANQGSEA. The CDR3 has 12 residues.

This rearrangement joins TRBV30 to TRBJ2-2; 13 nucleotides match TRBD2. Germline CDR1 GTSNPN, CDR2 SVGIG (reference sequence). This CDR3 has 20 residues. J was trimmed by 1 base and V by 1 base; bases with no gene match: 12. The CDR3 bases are TGTGCCTGGAGTGAGGCCGGGACTAGCGGGAAAAGGGTGAACACCGGGGAGCTGTTTTTT. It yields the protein CAWSEAGTSGKRVNTGELFF.

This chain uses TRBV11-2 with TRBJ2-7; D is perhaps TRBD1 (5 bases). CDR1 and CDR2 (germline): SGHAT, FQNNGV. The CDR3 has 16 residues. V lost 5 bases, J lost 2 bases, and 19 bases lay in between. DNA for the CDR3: TGTGCCAGCAGCGCCGATCTAGTGTCCAGGGCCTACGAGCAGTACTTC. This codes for CASSADLVSRAYEQYF.

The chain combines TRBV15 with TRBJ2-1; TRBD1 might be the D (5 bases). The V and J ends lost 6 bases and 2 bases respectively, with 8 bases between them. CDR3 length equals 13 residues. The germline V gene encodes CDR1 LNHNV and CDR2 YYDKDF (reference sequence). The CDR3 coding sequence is TGTGCCACCAGAGGGGCTACCTACAATGAGCAGTTCTTC. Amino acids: CATRGATYNEQFF.

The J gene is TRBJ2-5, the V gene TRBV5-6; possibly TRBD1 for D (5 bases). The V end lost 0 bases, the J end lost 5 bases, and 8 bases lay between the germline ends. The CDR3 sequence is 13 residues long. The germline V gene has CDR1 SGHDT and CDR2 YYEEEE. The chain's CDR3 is CASSLAGKETQYF. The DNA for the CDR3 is TGTGCCAGCAGCTTGGCAGGGAAGGAGACCCAGTACTTC.